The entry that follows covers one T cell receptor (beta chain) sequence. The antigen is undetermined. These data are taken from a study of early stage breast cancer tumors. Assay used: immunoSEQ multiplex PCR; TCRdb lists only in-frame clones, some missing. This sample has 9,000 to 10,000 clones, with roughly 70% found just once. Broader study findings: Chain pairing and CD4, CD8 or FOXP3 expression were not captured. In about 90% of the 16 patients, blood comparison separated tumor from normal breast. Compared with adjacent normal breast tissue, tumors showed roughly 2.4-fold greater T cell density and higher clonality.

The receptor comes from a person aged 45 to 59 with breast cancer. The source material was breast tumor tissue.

The CDR3 region has the DNA TGTGCCAGCAGTTTATCCGGGACAGCTTACAATGAGCAGTTCTTC. Translation gives CASSLSGTAYNEQFF. The J gene is TRBJ2-1, the V gene TRBV27, with 7 bases fitting TRBD1. The CDR3 sequence is 15 residues long. The trim removed 0 bases at V and 4 bases at J, leaving 3 bases unmatched. The germline V gene has CDR1 MNHEY and CDR2 SMNVEV (reference sequence).